The rows below give T cell receptor beta chains drawn from one sample of a study of T cell responses to AZD1222 COVID-19 vaccine. Using immunoSEQ multiplex PCR, the repertoire was profiled, and TCRdb retains in-frame clones only, with some absent. The sample contains 85,000 to 100,000 clones, 80% to 90% of which appear only once. The sample here was peripheral blood, taken on day 0 of AZD1222 vaccination. These receptors all stem from an adult in good health. Each CDR3 is given with its conserved first and last residue. D genes are given only for firm matches. For some rows the clone size is stated as once, few or many, or as a class when expanded; others skip it.

CDR3: CASSQELTGPDSPLHF
DNA: TGTGCCAGCAGCCAAGAGTTGACAGGGCCGGATTCACCCCTCCACTTT
size: .
V: TRBV3-1/TRBV3-2
J: TRBJ1-6
D: TRBD1

CDR3: CASSPPNRGSYEQYF
DNA: TGTGCCAGCTCACCACCGAATAGAGGGTCCTACGAGCAGTACTTC
size: .
V: TRBV18
J: TRBJ2-7
D: .

CDR3: CASSWGVSTEAFF
DNA: TGTGCCAGTTCATGGGGCGTAAGCACTGAAGCTTTCTTT
size: .
V: TRBV19
J: TRBJ1-1
D: .

CDR3: CASSPELGQKETQYF
DNA: TGTGCCAGCAGCCCAGAATTGGGACAGAAAGAGACCCAGTACTTC
size: .
V: TRBV5-4
J: TRBJ2-5
D: TRBD1

CDR3: CSVTQGYRAFF
DNA: TGCAGTGTCACACAGGGTTACCGAGCTTTCTTT
size: .
V: TRBV20-1
J: TRBJ1-1
D: .

CDR3: CASSLDTGLAIHEQYF
DNA: TGTGCCAGCAGCTTAGATACAGGACTAGCAATCCACGAGCAGTACTTC
size: once
V: TRBV11-3
J: TRBJ2-7
D: TRBD2

CDR3: CASSPDPGGYGYTF
DNA: TGTGCCAGCTCACCGGACCCAGGGGGCTATGGCTACACCTTC
size: .
V: TRBV18
J: TRBJ1-2
D: TRBD1

CDR3: CASSRIGLAGGTYNEQFF
DNA: TGCGCCAGCAGCCGGATCGGACTAGCGGGGGGCACCTACAATGAGCAGTTCTTC
size: .
V: TRBV4-1
J: TRBJ2-1
D: TRBD2

CDR3: CASSMTRQSGNTIYF
DNA: TGTGCCAGTAGTATGACCCGCCAGTCTGGAAACACCATATATTTT
size: .
V: TRBV19
J: TRBJ1-3
D: .

CDR3: CASSQVSSHYGYTF
DNA: TGTGCCAGCAGCCAAGTCTCCAGCCACTATGGCTACACCTTC
size: .
V: TRBV3-1/TRBV3-2
J: TRBJ1-2
D: .

CDR3: CASSQLAGYEQYF
DNA: TGCGCCAGCAGCCAGCTAGCGGGATACGAGCAGTACTTC
size: .
V: TRBV4-3
J: TRBJ2-7
D: TRBD2

CDR3: CASSVDEGNYGYTF
DNA: TGTGCCAGCAGCGTAGATGAAGGGAACTATGGCTACACCTTC
size: .
V: TRBV9
J: TRBJ1-2
D: .

CDR3: CASSYRVQGARGTIYTF
DNA: TGTGCCAGCAGTTACCGGGTGCAGGGGGCGCGAGGGACAATCTACACCTTC
size: .
V: TRBV6-2/TRBV6-3
J: TRBJ1-2
D: TRBD1

CDR3: CASSRTSGSTVSDTQYF
DNA: TGTGCCAGCAGCCGGACTAGCGGGAGTACAGTATCAGATACGCAGTATTTT
size: .
V: TRBV11-2
J: TRBJ2-3
D: TRBD2

CDR3: CASSPPRVAGVGEQFF
DNA: TGTGCCAGCAGCCCCCCTAGAGTAGCGGGAGTGGGTGAGCAGTTCTTC
size: .
V: TRBV11-3
J: TRBJ2-1
D: TRBD2

CDR3: CAWRMSGGAVNEQFF
DNA: TGTGCCTGGAGGATGAGCGGGGGGGCCGTTAATGAGCAGTTCTTC
size: .
V: TRBV30
J: TRBJ2-1
D: TRBD2

CDR3: CASREAGVLKFSEAFF
DNA: TGTGCCAGTAGAGAGGCGGGGGTTTTGAAGTTTTCTGAAGCTTTCTTT
size: .
V: TRBV19
J: TRBJ1-1
D: .

CDR3: CASSLSRLQETQYF
DNA: TGTGCCAGCAGCTTATCGAGGTTACAAGAGACCCAGTACTTC
size: few
V: TRBV7-9
J: TRBJ2-5
D: .

CDR3: CASKSPSGGGTGELFF
DNA: TGTGCCAGCAAGTCTCCGTCCGGGGGAGGAACCGGGGAGCTGTTTTTT
size: .
V: TRBV7-9
J: TRBJ2-2
D: .

CDR3: CASSQDPPLAGDVSGANVLTF
DNA: TGCGCCAGCAGCCAAGATCCGCCCTTAGCGGGAGACGTCTCTGGGGCCAACGTCCTGACTTTC
size: .
V: TRBV4-3
J: TRBJ2-6
D: TRBD2

CDR3: CASSSSQLGWTQYF
DNA: TGTGCCAGCAGCTCCTCCCAGCTGGGATGGACGCAGTATTTT
size: .
V: TRBV11-2
J: TRBJ2-3
D: .

CDR3: CASSLSRNTGELFF
DNA: TGTGCCAGCAGCTTGTCCAGAAACACCGGGGAGCTGTTTTTT
size: .
V: TRBV7-3
J: TRBJ2-2
D: .

CDR3: CASSSGGGREQYF
DNA: TGTGCCAGCAGCTCCGGCGGGGGCAGGGAGCAGTACTTC
size: .
V: TRBV11-2
J: TRBJ2-7
D: .

CDR3: CASSLQDLRTEKLFF
DNA: TGTGCCAGCAGCTTACAAGACCTCAGGACTGAAAAACTGTTTTTT
size: .
V: TRBV7-9
J: TRBJ1-4
D: .